This T cell receptor beta chain emerged from a study of sequential checkpoint blockade in melanoma (dated by TCRdb to between 2018 and 2021). About the full investigation: Using 1:1 randomization, the trial assigned patients either to first-line nivolumab followed by ipilimumab (arm A) or to ipilimumab followed by nivolumab (arm B). Maintenance nivolumab was given following each of the two trial sequences. DNA from more than 75 melanoma tumor samples collected before treatment underwent TCRbeta immunosequencing. Matched tumor biopsies were taken from approximately 20 patients before treatment and at week 13, after single-agent nivolumab (arm A) or ipilimumab (arm B). The same lesion was the source of roughly 81% of the matched pre- and post-treatment tumor biopsy pairs. Points the paper makes about the study in general: Clinical benefit was about 30 times more likely to be achieved by patients whose tumor T-cell fraction and clonality increased by week 13. Tumor T-cell fraction and clonality were found to correlate with PD-L1 staining and CD8+ T-cell counts but not with mutational load. Larger, independent patient cohorts are needed to validate the response-prediction model that combines TCR metrics and mutation burden. Within-arm analyses of tumor T-cell fraction were limited by small sample sizes and reduced statistical power. Among patients in arm A, the nivolumab-first arm, pretreatment tumor TIL clonality was associated with response (P = .04).

Comments on this clone: The antigen this receptor binds is unknown. No qualities accompany the bases; no much larger clone lies one base away.

V sheds 2 bases and J sheds 3 bases, leaving 13 bases between their ends. Reading from cysteine to phenylalanine, the CDR3 counts 15 amino acids. The entry retains the CDR3 DNA only, 45 bases that are in frame from base 1. In the germline V gene, CDR1 corresponds to MDHEN and CDR2 to SYDVKM. What the treatment or condition label conveys for this sample: randomized to nivolumab then ipilimumab (arm A) or the reverse (arm B). Prior DNA-damaging chemotherapy had not been received by any trial patient. CheckMate 064, a randomized, open-label phase II trial of sequential checkpoint blockade, was the source of the samples, all of which came from patients with melanoma. Genomic DNA from formalin-fixed paraffin-embedded (FFPE) tissue samples served as the input for tumor TCR sequencing. TCRbeta CDR3 regions were immunosequenced from genomic DNA with the immunoSEQ Assay. Before high-throughput sequencing, genomic DNA was amplified using bias-controlled multiplex PCR. The authors processed their data as follows. To quantify the absolute abundance of each unique TCRbeta CDR3 region, the sequences were collapsed and filtered. Clonality, defined as 1 minus Pielou's evenness, was calculated using only productive rearrangements. Tumor T-cell fraction was calculated by normalizing TCRbeta template counts to the amount of usable DNA, which was estimated from several housekeeping genes. Clones with significantly greater frequencies in on-treatment versus baseline samples were identified using a previously published method. The immuneACCESS repertoire file appears here via TCRdb, limited to in-frame rearrangements. These files lack a portion of the clones; in checked studies, under half of the deficit traces to unresolved V genes, and the cause of the others is not known. V, J and clone size are taken as reported in that table, and D and trimming were inferred from the DNA itself. The sample table contains roughly 20,000 clones; only one count was recorded for around 27% of them. In total, the top ten clones hold 6.7% of the sample.

The sample in question was tumor tissue (inferred from file names), obtained from a patient given nivolumab and ipilimumab in sequence. The clonotype comes from a human donor with melanoma. The V and J genes are TRBV28 and TRBJ1-2, with the D gene too uncertain to name. The CDR3 protein: CASSLSLRTHYGYTF. In nucleotide form, the sequence is TGTGCCAGCAGTTTAAGCCTCAGGACCCACTATGGCTACACCTTC.